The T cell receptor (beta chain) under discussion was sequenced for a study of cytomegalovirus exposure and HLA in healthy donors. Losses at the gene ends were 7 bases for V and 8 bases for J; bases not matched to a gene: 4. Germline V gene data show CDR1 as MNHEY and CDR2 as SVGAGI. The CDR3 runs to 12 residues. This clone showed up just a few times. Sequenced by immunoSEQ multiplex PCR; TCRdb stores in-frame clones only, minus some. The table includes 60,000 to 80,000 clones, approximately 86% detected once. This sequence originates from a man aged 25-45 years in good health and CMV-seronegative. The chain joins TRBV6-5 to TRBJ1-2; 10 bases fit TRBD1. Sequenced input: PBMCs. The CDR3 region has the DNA TGTGCCAGCACCGGGACAGGGGCGGGCTACACCTTC. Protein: CASTGTGAGYTF.